This TCR beta chain was captured in a study of control samples from healthy donors and cancer patients. The V and J ends lost 4 bases and 1 base, in that order; junction bases with no gene match: 3. This CDR3 has 15 amino acids. CDR1 MRHNA and CDR2 SNTAGT come from the germline V gene. This table comes from immunoSEQ multiplex PCR, and its TCRdb copy is limited to in-frame clones, with some not included. The top ten clones hold less than 15% of a sample with 110,000 to 150,000 clones, around 94% of them seen once. The material sequenced was blood. The chain links TRBV6-4 to TRBJ2-3; 9 positions agree with TRBD2. The source is a man aged 40-55 years in good health. The CDR3 region has the DNA TGTGCCAGCAGTGGAGCTAGCGGGGGCACAGATACGCAGTATTTT. Amino acid sequence: CASSGASGGTDTQYF.